This entry lists 24 T cell receptor beta chains sequenced from one sample in a study of CD8+ T cells in alopecia areata. Sequencing used cDNA as its template, made by extracting RNA and reverse transcribing it. Generated by immunoSEQ multiplex PCR, the TCRdb table keeps only in-frame clones and is missing some. The top ten clones hold roughly 0.5% of a sample with about 200,000 clones, under 40% of them seen once. As for treatment: oral pan-JAK inhibitor, 5-10 mg twice daily. The specimen was CD4+ T cells sorted from blood, collected at approximately week 30, from a patient treated with tofacitinib. These receptors were obtained from a human donor with alopecia areata.

The V and J genes are TRBV18 and TRBJ2-7; a possible D gene is TRBD1 (6 bases). The CDR3 is 14 residues long. Trimming removed 3 bases at V and 6 bases at J, with 15 bases between. Germline lookup yields CDR1 KGHSH and CDR2 LQKENI. DNA for the CDR3: TGTGCCAGCTCACCTCAGGGGAAGGCAAGCGAGCAGTACTTC. Translated, it gives CASSPQGKASEQYF.

V and J are TRBV5-1 and TRBJ1-1; D remains unclear. Germline V lookup: CDR1 SGHRS, CDR2 YFSETQ. This CDR3 has 15 residues. V gave up 4 bases and J gave up 1 base, with 14 bases separating them. DNA of the CDR3: TGCGCCAGCAGCCGCGGAATGGCTACGAACACTGAAGCTTTCTTT. This sequence encodes CASSRGMATNTEAFF. Filled out from reference TRBV5-1 and TRBJ1-1, the complete variable domain reads KAGVTQTPRYLIKTRGQQVTLSCSPISGHRSVSWYQQTPGQGLQFLFEYFSETQRNKGNFPGRFSGRQFSNSRSEMNVSTLELGDSALYLCASSRGMATNTEAFFGQGTRLTVV.

The chain uses TRBV29-1 and TRBJ1-1; 9 nucleotides line up with TRBD1. Germline-derived CDR1 and CDR2 are SQVTM and ANQGSEA. This CDR3 is built from 14 residues. The ends lost 5 bases at V and 3 bases at J; junction bases unmatched: 7. CDR3 protein: CSVRTGDLDTEAFF. CDR3 bases: TGCAGCGTTCGGACAGGGGATTTGGACACTGAAGCTTTCTTT.

J is TRBJ2-7 and V is TRBV13, with D perhaps TRBD1 (6 bases). The CDR3 has 15 residues. Germline assignment: CDR1 PRHDT and CDR2 FYEKMQ (reference sequence). Trimming removed 2 bases from V and 0 bases from J, with 11 bases in between. The CDR3 sequence is CASSLWTASSYEQYF. The CDR3 DNA sequence: TGTGCCAGCAGCTTATGGACAGCGAGCTCCTACGAGCAGTACTTC.

The V and J genes are TRBV29-1 and TRBJ2-1; D not resolved. Trimming removed 4 bases from V and 0 bases from J, with 7 bases in between. CDR3 size: 13 residues. Germline CDR1 reads SQVTM; CDR2 reads ANQGSEA. CDR3 sequence (DNA): TGCAGCGTTGGCCAGTACTCCTACAATGAGCAGTTCTTC. This sequence encodes CSVGQYSYNEQFF.

The genes are TRBV11-2 and TRBJ2-1; 7 nucleotides agree with TRBD1. The CDR3 totals 18 residues. Germline V gene data show CDR1 as SGHAT and CDR2 as FQNNGV. The ends lost 5 bases at V and 3 bases at J; junction bases unmatched: 16. The chain's CDR3 is CASSDSPRDRINYNEQFF. CDR3 DNA: TGTGCCAGCAGCGACAGTCCCCGGGACAGAATTAACTACAATGAGCAGTTCTTC.

This rearrangement joins TRBV5-1 to TRBJ2-3; D is ambiguous. Deletions cut 3 bases from V and 4 bases from J, with 12 bases between. The CDR3 is 14 amino acids. Germline CDR1 is SGHRS and CDR2 is YFSETQ. Here the CDR3 DNA reads TGCGCCAGCAGCTCGCACCGAGTCGCAGATACGCAGTATTTT. This translates into CASSSHRVADTQYF.

The CDR3 here is CASSFRGTYEQYF. CDR3 in DNA: TGTGCCAGCAGCTTCAGGGGAACCTACGAGCAGTACTTC. This chain links TRBV7-9 with TRBJ2-5, with D perhaps TRBD1 (6 bases). The J call may be faulty, since TRBJ2-7 better matches the DNA end. The CDR3 runs to 13 residues. Germline CDR1 SEHNR, CDR2 FQNEAQ (reference sequence).

The chain joins TRBV6-6 to TRBJ2-7; weak D call: TRBD1 (5 bases). Germline CDR1 reads MNHNY; CDR2 reads SVGAGI (reference sequence). V was pared by 7 bases and J by 3 bases, with 10 bases between. This CDR3 is built from 12 residues. CDR3 in DNA: TGTGCCAGCAAGGCAGGGAACTACGAGCAGTACTTC. Protein: CASKAGNYEQYF.

As DNA, the CDR3 is TGTGCCAGTCAGTTGACAGTCTACACTGAAGCTTTCTTT. It is translated as CASQLTVYTEAFF. The rearrangement links TRBV6-1 to TRBJ1-1; D possibly corresponds to TRBD1 (5 bases). CDR1 is MNHNS and CDR2 is SASEGT in the germline V gene. The V end lost 9 bases, the J end lost 3 bases, and 14 bases lay between the germline ends. CDR3 length: 13 residues.

This clone has ten or more counts. The rearrangement joins TRBV19 to TRBJ2-2, with D tentatively TRBD1 (5 bases). CDR1 and CDR2 (germline): LNHDA, SQIVND (reference sequence). This CDR3 region has 14 residues. Trimming removed 7 bases at V and 0 bases at J, with 9 bases between. The chain's CDR3 is CASMRTSNTGELFF. Written as DNA, the CDR3 is TGTGCCAGTATGCGGACATCGAACACCGGGGAGCTGTTTTTT.

The V call is TRBV12-5, the J call TRBJ2-2; D not resolved. CDR3 length: 13 amino acids. Germline V lookup: CDR1 LGHNT, CDR2 FRNRAP. With 5 bases removed from V and 2 bases from J, the gap between germline ends came to 6 bases. In DNA, the CDR3 is TGTGCTAGTGGTCAACTAAACACCGGGGAGCTGTTTTTT. Its protein product is CASGQLNTGELFF.

This chain joins TRBV30 and TRBJ1-1; TRBD1 might be the D (5 bases). Trimming cost V 0 bases and J 4 bases, with 9 bases left between them. The CDR3 extends over 13 amino acids. CDR1 GTSNPN and CDR2 SVGIG come from the germline V gene (reference sequence). CDR3 nucleotides: TGTGCCTGGAGTGTACAGGTGGGCACTGAAGCTTTCTTT. This codes for CAWSVQVGTEAFF.

There are a few counts of this clone. For the CDR3, the DNA is TGCGCCAGCAGTCAATCGGCAGGGGGAGTATCCTACGAGCAGTACTTC. Its translation is CASSQSAGGVSYEQYF. V usage is TRBV23-1 and J usage is TRBJ2-7; TRBD1 matches 7 bases. TRBV23-1 is classed as an ORF, of uncertain function. The CDR3 contains 16 residues. With 0 bases clipped from V and 1 base from J, the junction kept 6 bases outside the gene matches.

This clone has just a few counts. This sequence joins TRBV6-6 and TRBJ1-1; TRBD1 might be the D (5 bases). The germline V and J ends were trimmed by 6 bases and 5 bases, with 13 bases remaining between them. Germline V CDR1 and CDR2: MNHNY, SVGAGI (reference sequence). The CDR3 extends over 13 amino acids. The CDR3: CASSRVGGTEAFF. Here the CDR3 DNA reads TGTGCCAGCAGCCGCGTCGGGGGTACTGAAGCTTTCTTT.

The rearrangement uses TRBV29-1 and TRBJ1-1; TRBD1 agrees at 9 bases. Germline V CDR1 and CDR2: SQVTM, ANQGSEA. Trimming at V came to 4 bases and at J to 11 bases, leaving 23 bases not matched to a gene. The CDR3 is 17 amino acids. The CDR3 coding sequence is TGCAGCGTTGCCTTGAATCTTGGGACAGGGAAACGGCGTGGGGCTTTCTTT. Its protein is CSVALNLGTGKRRGAFF.

This chain uses TRBV6-5 with TRBJ2-7; D remains unclear. Germline V gene data show CDR1 as MNHEY and CDR2 as SVGAGI. The V and J ends lost 2 bases and 6 bases respectively, with 5 bases between them. The CDR3 contains 11 residues. The CDR3 is CASSYLSEQYF. The DNA for the CDR3 is TGTGCCAGCAGTTACCTCTCCGAGCAGTACTTC.

This clone was seen repeatedly, ten times or more. One end of the junction fails to match germline, which may point to a read error. This chain links TRBV7-3 with TRBJ2-6; a possible D gene is TRBD2 (6 bases). The V gene's germline CDR1 is SGHTA and CDR2 FQGTGA. The CDR3 consists of 17 residues. CDR3: CASGFGGPASGANVLTF. The CDR3 DNA reads as TGTGCCAGCGGCTTCGGGGGACCCGCCTCTGGGGCCAACGTCCTGACTTTC.

The V gene is TRBV5-1, the J gene TRBJ2-7, with D possibly matching TRBD1 (6 bases). Germline V gives CDR1 SGHRS, CDR2 YFSETQ. The V and J ends lost 3 bases and 0 bases respectively, with 10 bases between them. This CDR3 has 14 amino acids. Written as DNA, the CDR3 is TGCGCCAGCAGCTGGACAGTAAACTCCTACGAGCAGTACTTC. This encodes CASSWTVNSYEQYF.

This clone was counted a few times. The chain joins TRBV5-1 to TRBJ2-1; 7 bases line up with TRBD2. CDR1 is SGHRS, CDR2 YFSETQ, per germline. The CDR3 spans 13 residues. The V segment lost 3 bases and the J segment 7 bases; nucleotides outside the gene matches: 4. The CDR3 here is CASSSLASNEQFF. The CDR3 coding sequence is TGCGCCAGCAGCTCACTAGCGTCAAATGAGCAGTTCTTC.

This clone was counted a few times. The chain has TRBV10-2 and TRBJ2-2; the D gene is possibly TRBD2 (5 bases). Trimming left V 3 bases short and J 7 bases short, with 12 bases between. The CDR3 totals 14 residues. Germline V gene data show CDR1 as WSHSY and CDR2 as SAAADI. CDR3 residues: CASSDFGDGGELFF. The CDR3 DNA is TGCGCCAGCAGTGATTTCGGGGATGGCGGGGAGCTGTTTTTT.

CDR3 loop: CASSLSGSHYGYTF. The CDR3 DNA sequence: TGTGCCAGCAGCTTGTCAGGCAGCCACTATGGCTACACCTTC. The V gene is TRBV11-2, the J gene TRBJ1-2; D not certain. The V gene lost 3 bases and the J gene lost 3 bases, with 11 bases spanning the gap. The germline V gene has CDR1 SGHAT and CDR2 FQNNGV. The CDR3 is 14 amino acids.

A single count supports this clone. The gene calls are TRBV27 and TRBJ1-1; perhaps TRBD1 as D (6 bases). With 6 bases removed from V and 1 base from J, the gap between germline ends came to 12 bases. The CDR3 is made up of 14 amino acids. Germline assignment: CDR1 MNHEY and CDR2 SMNVEV (reference sequence). The CDR3 region has the DNA TGTGCCAGCAGAGGGCAGGGGAGGAACACTGAAGCTTTCTTT. Residues: CASRGQGRNTEAFF.

This chain uses TRBV30 with TRBJ1-4, with D unresolved. This CDR3 spans 13 amino acids. V was shortened by 3 bases and J by 6 bases, with 11 bases between the two germline ends. The germline V gene has CDR1 GTSNPN and CDR2 SVGIG (reference sequence). The CDR3 sequence is CAWRYKGYEKLFF. The CDR3 region has the DNA TGTGCCTGGAGGTACAAGGGATATGAAAAACTGTTTTTT.